One TCR beta chain is described in this entry. J was trimmed by 2 bases and V by 0 bases; bases with no gene match: 3. This CDR3 spans 16 amino acids. Germline values: CDR1 MGHRA, CDR2 YSYEKL. The data originate from a study of blood T cell repertoires in COVID-19. About the research overall: The study drew acute and convalescent COVID-19 samples from the United States, Italy and Spain. Sample material is recorded as cDNA or gDNA derived from T cells, B-cell-depleted T cells, or PBMCs.

As originally analysed: Reference gene primer amplification gave nucleated cell count estimates. Generated by immunoSEQ multiplex PCR, the TCRdb table keeps only in-frame clones and is missing some. D and trimming come from the DNA, and the V and J calls and clone size come from that table. The sample contains approximately 71,000 clones, more than 60% of which appear only once. The specimen was peripheral blood. The sequence was obtained from a human donor in a cohort sampled during active COVID-19. This rearrangement joins TRBV4-1 to TRBJ2-3; TRBD2 matches 9 bases. This chain's CDR3 is CASSQDLAGVTDTQYF. The CDR3 nucleotides are TGCGCCAGCAGCCAAGATTTAGCGGGGGTCACAGATACGCAGTATTTT.